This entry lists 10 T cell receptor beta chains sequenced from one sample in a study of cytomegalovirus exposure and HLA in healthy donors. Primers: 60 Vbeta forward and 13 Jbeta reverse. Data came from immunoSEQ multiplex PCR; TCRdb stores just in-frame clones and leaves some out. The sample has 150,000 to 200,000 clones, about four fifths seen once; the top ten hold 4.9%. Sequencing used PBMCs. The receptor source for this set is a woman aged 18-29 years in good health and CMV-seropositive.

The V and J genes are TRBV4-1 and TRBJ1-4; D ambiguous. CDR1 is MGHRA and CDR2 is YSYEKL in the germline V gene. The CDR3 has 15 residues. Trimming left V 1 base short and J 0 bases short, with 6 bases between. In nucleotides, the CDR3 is TGCGCCAGCAGCCAAGTCCCCGCAACTAATGAAAAACTGTTTTTT. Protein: CASSQVPATNEKLFF.

The chain's CDR3 is CASSETGAYEKLFF. The DNA of the CDR3 is TGTGCCAGCAGCGAGACAGGCGCCTATGAAAAACTGTTTTTT. The J gene is TRBJ1-4, the V gene TRBV11-2; D is possibly TRBD1 (6 bases). Germline-derived CDR1 and CDR2 are SGHAT and FQNNGV. The CDR3 runs 14 residues. Trimming removed 5 bases from V and 6 bases from J, with 13 bases in between.

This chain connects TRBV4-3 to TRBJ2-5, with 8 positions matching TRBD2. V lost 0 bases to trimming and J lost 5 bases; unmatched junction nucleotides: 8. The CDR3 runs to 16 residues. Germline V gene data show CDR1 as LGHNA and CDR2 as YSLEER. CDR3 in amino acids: CASSQDFGLAWETQYF. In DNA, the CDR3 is TGCGCCAGCAGCCAAGATTTCGGACTAGCTTGGGAGACCCAGTACTTC.

CDR3 sequence reads: CASSAQIGLAYEQFF. CDR3 nucleotides: TGTGCCAGCTCGGCGCAGATCGGACTAGCGTATGAGCAGTTCTTC. The chain links TRBV18 to TRBJ2-1; 9 nucleotides agree with TRBD2. Germline CDR1 is KGHSH and CDR2 is LQKENI. CDR3 length equals 15 residues. J gave up 8 bases and V 6 bases, and 11 bases lay outside the gene matches.

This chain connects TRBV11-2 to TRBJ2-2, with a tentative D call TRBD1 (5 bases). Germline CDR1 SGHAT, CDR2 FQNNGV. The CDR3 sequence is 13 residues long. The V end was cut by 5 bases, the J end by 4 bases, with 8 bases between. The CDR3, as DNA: TGTGCCAGCAGCCCCCAGGGCACCGGGGAGCTGTTTTTT. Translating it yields CASSPQGTGELFF.

CDR3 loop: CASSEVRSRYGYTF. The CDR3 DNA sequence: TGTGCCAGCAGTGAAGTGAGATCGAGGTATGGCTACACCTTC. The chain joins TRBV6-1 to TRBJ1-2; no definite D call. V was trimmed by 1 base and J by 5 bases, leaving 11 bases between them. This CDR3 is built from 14 residues. Looked up from germline, CDR1 is MNHNS and CDR2 is SASEGT.

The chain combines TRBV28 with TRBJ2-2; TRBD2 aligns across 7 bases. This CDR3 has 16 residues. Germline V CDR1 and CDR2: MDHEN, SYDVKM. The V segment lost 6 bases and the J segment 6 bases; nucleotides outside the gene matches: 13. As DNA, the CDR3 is TGTGCCAGCAGCCCTACATTCTCGGGGGGTCCCGGGGAGCTGTTTTTT. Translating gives CASSPTFSGGPGELFF. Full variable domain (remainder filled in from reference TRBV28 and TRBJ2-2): DVKVTQSSRYLVKRTGEKVFLECVQDMDHENMFWYRQDPGLGLRLIYFSYDVKMKEKGDIPEGYSVSREKKERFSLILESASTNQTSMYLCASSPTFSGGPGELFFGEGSRLTVL.

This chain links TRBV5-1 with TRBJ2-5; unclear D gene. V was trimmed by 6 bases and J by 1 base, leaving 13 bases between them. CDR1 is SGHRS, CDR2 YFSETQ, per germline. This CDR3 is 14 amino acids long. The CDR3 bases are TGCGCCAGCACCGCTTCCCCTAGCCAAGAGACCCAGTACTTC. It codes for CASTASPSQETQYF.

This CDR3 is CAWTPGGDQPQHF. The CDR3 DNA sequence: TGTGCCTGGACTCCCGGCGGCGATCAGCCCCAGCATTTT. The gene calls are TRBV30 and TRBJ1-5; D not certain. The CDR3 consists of 13 residues. Germline CDR1 GTSNPN, CDR2 SVGIG (reference sequence). Between the trimmed V and J ends, which lost 4 bases and 5 bases, there was a span of 12 bases.

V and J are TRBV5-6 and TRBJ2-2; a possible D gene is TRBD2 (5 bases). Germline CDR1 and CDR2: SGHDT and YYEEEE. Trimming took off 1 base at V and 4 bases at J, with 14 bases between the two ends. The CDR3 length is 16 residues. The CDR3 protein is CASSLSRGRGTGELFF. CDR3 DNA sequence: TGTGCCAGCAGCTTGTCTCGGGGAAGAGGCACCGGGGAGCTGTTTTTT.